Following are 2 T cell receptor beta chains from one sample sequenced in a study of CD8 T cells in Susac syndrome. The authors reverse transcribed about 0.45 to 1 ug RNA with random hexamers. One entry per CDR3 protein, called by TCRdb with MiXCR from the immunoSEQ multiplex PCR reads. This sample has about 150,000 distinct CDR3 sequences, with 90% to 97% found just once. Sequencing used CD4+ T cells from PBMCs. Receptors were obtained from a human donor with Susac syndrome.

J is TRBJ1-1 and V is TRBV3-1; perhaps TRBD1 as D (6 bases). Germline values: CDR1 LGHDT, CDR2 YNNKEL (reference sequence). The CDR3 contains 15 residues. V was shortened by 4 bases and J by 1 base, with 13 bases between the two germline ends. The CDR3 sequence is CASSPPGHKNTEAFF. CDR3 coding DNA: TGTGCCAGCAGCCCGCCGGGACATAAGAACACTGAAGCTTTCTTT.

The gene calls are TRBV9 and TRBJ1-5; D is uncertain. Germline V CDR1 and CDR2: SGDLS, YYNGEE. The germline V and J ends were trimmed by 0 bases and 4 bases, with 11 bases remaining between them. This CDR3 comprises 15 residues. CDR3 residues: CASSVDGGFNQPQHF. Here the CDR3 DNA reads TGTGCCAGCAGCGTAGATGGAGGGTTTAATCAGCCCCAGCATTTT.